This TCR beta chain was found in a study of tumor-infiltrating lymphocytes in glioblastoma multiforme. The CDR3 is 13 amino acids. Germline values: CDR1 SQVTM, CDR2 ANQGSEA. Study results and limitations: Unequal TCR RNA per T cell might skew measured clone sizes. Only one glioblastoma patient had TCR and mutation analysis.

This clonotype was observed a few times. What it binds is not known. TCRB libraries came from RNA via three nested multiplex PCR rounds. TCRB cDNA was made from around 0.47 ug total RNA. Unique molecular identifiers were not described for the libraries. MiXCR, applied by TCRdb to the multiplex PCR reads, yields one record per CDR3 protein. Among 25,000 to 40,000 distinct CDR3 sequences, about 64% were seen once, and the ten largest hold 33%. V and J are TRBV29-1 and TRBJ2-3; D ambiguous. Sequenced material: brain tumor tissue. This receptor was identified in a male donor with glioblastoma. CDR3: CSVTGTRTDTQYF. Written as DNA, the CDR3 is TGCAGTGTAACCGGTACTCGCACAGATACGCAGTATTTT.